This entry features one T cell receptor (beta chain) sequence. The data belong to a study of blood T cell repertoires in COVID-19. Study-wide background: PBMCs, B-cell-depleted T cells, or T cells were the source of the cDNA or gDNA that made up the material.

In the authors' methods: The authors estimated nucleated cell counts from reference gene primer amplification. Data came from immunoSEQ multiplex PCR; TCRdb stores just in-frame clones and leaves some out. V, J and clone size were drawn from that table, and D and trimming were deduced from the DNA. The top ten clones hold 3.5% to 4% of a sample with roughly 350,000 clones, roughly 88% of them seen once. The germline gives CDR1 MNHEY, CDR2 SVGEGT. Trimming took 0 bases from V and 5 from J, leaving 14 bases between them. The CDR3 extends over 15 amino acids. This sequence joins TRBV6-2 or TRBV6-3 and TRBJ2-7; a weak D match, TRBD2 (6 bases). The source is a woman aged 45-65 years with active or convalescent COVID-19. The sequenced sample was peripheral blood. The CDR3 nucleotides read TGTGCCAGCAGTTACTCGGAGGGGATTTCCGACGAGCAGTACTTC. Translating gives CASSYSEGISDEQYF.